The present T cell receptor beta chain was sequenced within a study of cytomegalovirus exposure and HLA in healthy donors. Overall study findings and caveats: Most of the TCR beta V segments (in an earlier analysis) were productive either about 87% or about 30% of the time. The study assumed roughly uniform donor sequencing depth for presence/absence analyses.

CDR1 is SGHTA and CDR2 is FQGNSA in the germline V gene. The CDR3 is 16 amino acids. V dropped 5 bases and J dropped 5; count of bases not matched to a gene: 6. Concerning this clone: Its matching antigen is unknown.

PCR amplification relied on 60 Vbeta primers (plus 13 Jbeta primers). Libraries were prepared by immunoSEQ multiplex PCR; TCRdb keeps only in-frame clonotypes and omits some of them. The sample yields approximately 180,000 clones, 84% seen once. The sequence came from a man between 18 and 29 years old in good health and CMV-seronegative. Sequencing was done on a sample of PBMCs. The genes are TRBV7-2 and TRBJ1-4; TRBD1 agrees at 12 bases. The CDR3 bases are TGTGCCAGCAGCCTTCCGGGACAGGGGGCGAATGAAAAACTGTTTTTT. Translating gives CASSLPGQGANEKLFF.